A single T cell receptor beta chain is shown here with its context. As handled by the study authors: Reference gene primers were amplified, and this amplification served to estimate nucleated cell counts. Libraries were prepared by immunoSEQ multiplex PCR; TCRdb keeps only in-frame clonotypes and omits some of them. V and J calls and clone size come straight from that table; D and trimming were deduced from the DNA. The sample records approximately 440,000 clones, approximately 90% being singletons. The data were taken from a study of blood T cell repertoires in COVID-19. About the research overall: Samples came from the United States, Italy and Spain, spanning acute and convalescent COVID-19. T cells, B-cell-depleted T cells, or PBMCs provided the cDNA or gDNA that served as material.

One Seattle source followed patients from active infection through their disease course. The TCR sequence derives from a woman aged 45-65 years with COVID-19, enrolled during active disease. Sequencing was carried out using peripheral blood.

CDR3 loop: CASSSNMNTEAFF. CDR3 in DNA: TGTGCCAGCTCCTCGAACATGAACACTGAAGCTTTCTTT. The chain couples TRBV18 to TRBJ1-1; no clear D. Germline assignment: CDR1 KGHSH and CDR2 LQKENI. The CDR3 is 13 residues long. The V gene lost 6 bases and the J gene lost 0 bases, with 8 bases spanning the gap.